These 23 T cell receptor beta chains originate from one sample sequenced in a study of shared clonotypes between healthy human individuals. Generated by immunoSEQ multiplex PCR, the TCRdb table keeps only in-frame clones and is missing some. The repertoire consists of some 2,100,000 clones, with roughly 91% occurring once and the leading ten covering about 1.8%. CD8 cells classed as naive were CD45RO-negative and positively selected for CCR7, excluding terminally differentiated effector memory CD45RA+ cells. The sequenced sample consisted of naive CD8+ T cells from PBMCs. The origin of the receptors is a man aged 18 to 29 in good health. Some clones in this sample may be carry-over from other donors' samples.

The V and J genes are TRBV27 and TRBJ1-4, with D unclear. The CDR3 sequence is 13 residues long. Germline CDR1 is MNHEY and CDR2 is SMNVEV (reference sequence). With 1 base removed from V and 6 bases from J, the gap between germline ends came to 6 bases. CDR3 nucleotide sequence: TGTGCCAGCAGTTTATACCCCTATGAAAAACTGTTTTTT. Protein: CASSLYPYEKLFF. The full variable domain, in which reference TRBV27 and TRBJ1-4 provide the parts outside the CDR3, is EAQVTQNPRYLITVTGKKLTVTCSQNMNHEYMSWYRQDPGLGLRQIYYSMNVEVTDKGDVPEGYKVSRKEKRNFPLILESPSPNQTSLYFCASSLYPYEKLFFGSGTQLSVL.

This chain links TRBV28 with TRBJ2-1, with 11 bases that match TRBD2. In germline, CDR1 is MDHEN, CDR2 SYDVKM. The J segment lost 4 bases and the V segment lost 2 bases, leaving 4 bases of the junction unmatched. The CDR3 has 16 amino acids. The CDR3 region has the DNA TGTGCCAGCAGTTTACAGGGACTAGCGGAATACAATGAGCAGTTCTTC. This gives the protein CASSLQGLAEYNEQFF.

This chain connects TRBV27 to TRBJ1-4; D gene unclear. Germline CDR1 is MNHEY and CDR2 is SMNVEV (reference sequence). Trimming stripped 8 bases from V and 7 bases from J, with 11 bases between. The CDR3 has 12 residues. The CDR3 nucleotides are TGTGCCAGCGGACCGGCTGGTGAAAAACTGTTTTTT. Protein product: CASGPAGEKLFF.

With respect to this clone: At the DNA level, this CDR3 is encoded by other sequences in the same sample as well. The J gene is TRBJ1-1, the V gene TRBV9; D is perhaps TRBD1 (6 bases). CDR1 is SGDLS and CDR2 is YYNGEE in the germline V gene. The V end was cut by 0 bases, the J end by 5 bases, with 8 bases between. This CDR3 is 13 amino acids long. Here the CDR3 DNA reads TGTGCCAGCAGCGTAGAGGGGGGGACTGAAGCTTTCTTT. This gives the protein CASSVEGGTEAFF.

The V and J genes are TRBV28 and TRBJ1-1; D gene uncertain. The germline V gene encodes CDR1 MDHEN and CDR2 SYDVKM. Trimming took off 6 bases at V and 6 bases at J, with 11 bases between the two ends. The CDR3 length is 12 residues. CDR3 amino acids: CASSSKFAEAFF. The CDR3 nucleotides are TGTGCCAGCAGCTCTAAGTTCGCTGAAGCTTTCTTT.

V is TRBV10-3 and J is TRBJ2-2; D gene ambiguous. Trimming stripped 3 bases from V and 3 bases from J, with 14 bases between. This CDR3 is 16 amino acids long. Germline CDR1 is ENHRY and CDR2 is SYGVKD. In DNA form, the CDR3 reads TGTGCCATCAGTGAAGTCCGGGTCCGGGACACCGGGGAGCTGTTTTTT. Translation gives CAISEVRVRDTGELFF.

Of note for this clone: Other DNA sequences of this sample code for an identical CDR3. The chain couples TRBV27 to TRBJ2-7; D not certain. The V gene's germline CDR1 is MNHEY and CDR2 SMNVEV (reference sequence). V was trimmed by 2 bases and J by 6 bases, leaving 14 bases between them. CDR3 length: 14 residues. Written as DNA, the CDR3 is TGTGCCAGCAGTTTAGGTAGAGTTGTTGGCGAGCAGTACTTC. Protein product: CASSLGRVVGEQYF.

This chain joins TRBV10-3 and TRBJ2-2; D remains unclear. There are 15 residues in the CDR3. Per germline, CDR1 ENHRY and CDR2 SYGVKD. V was pared by 4 bases and J by 5 bases, with 14 bases between. The CDR3 protein is CAISVVAASTGELFF. CDR3 bases: TGTGCCATCAGTGTAGTCGCAGCAAGTACCGGGGAGCTGTTTTTT.

The CDR3 DNA reads as TGTGCCATCAGTGAGGGAAGCTGGGAAGAGACCCAGTACTTC. The encoded protein is CAISEGSWEETQYF. The chain employs TRBV10-3 and TRBJ2-5; D not resolved. The CDR3 runs 14 residues. The germline V and J ends were trimmed by 2 bases and 3 bases, with 10 bases remaining between them. Germline values: CDR1 ENHRY, CDR2 SYGVKD.

V and J are TRBV27 and TRBJ2-5, with 10 positions matching TRBD1. The CDR3 covers 16 residues. The trim removed 6 bases at V and 2 bases at J, leaving 9 bases unmatched. Germline V gives CDR1 MNHEY, CDR2 SMNVEV (reference sequence). CDR3 in amino acids: CASRIGTGDPQETQYF. The CDR3 coding sequence is TGTGCCAGCAGGATCGGGACAGGGGATCCTCAAGAGACCCAGTACTTC.

This chain uses TRBV27 with TRBJ2-2; 10 positions match TRBD1. The CDR3 sequence is 18 residues long. J lost 4 bases, V lost 1 base, and 9 bases had no gene match. Germline loops: CDR1 MNHEY, CDR2 SMNVEV (reference sequence). This CDR3 is CASSLLLGTGVGTGELFF. The CDR3 nucleotides read TGTGCCAGCAGTTTATTATTGGGGACAGGGGTAGGCACCGGGGAGCTGTTTTTT.

The sample holds one count of this clone. This chain links TRBV27 with TRBJ2-7, with TRBD2 matching 12 bases. CDR3 length: 15 amino acids. Germline CDR1 MNHEY, CDR2 SMNVEV (reference sequence). V trimming: 2 bases; J trimming: 6 bases; junction bases outside the gene matches: 5. Written as DNA, the CDR3 is TGTGCCAGCAGTTTAGCCACTAGCGGGAGGCTCGAGCAGTACTTC. This translates into CASSLATSGRLEQYF.

The J gene is TRBJ2-7, the V gene TRBV18, with D tentatively TRBD1 (5 bases). The CDR3 has 15 amino acids. The germline gives CDR1 KGHSH, CDR2 LQKENI. V was clipped by 5 bases and J by 0 bases, with 14 bases between them. This chain's CDR3 is CASSSAQAYSYEQYF. CDR3 bases: TGTGCCAGCTCATCGGCACAGGCCTACTCCTACGAGCAGTACTTC.

In the case of this clone: Within the sample, other DNA sequences also encode this same CDR3. The chain uses TRBV27 and TRBJ2-7; 9 bases match TRBD2. Per the germline V gene, CDR1 is MNHEY and CDR2 is SMNVEV (reference sequence). This CDR3 contains 15 residues. V lost 2 bases to trimming and J lost 3 bases; unmatched junction nucleotides: 5. The CDR3 nucleotides read TGTGCCAGCAGTTTACGGCTAGCGGGGCACTACGAGCAGTACTTC. Encoded protein: CASSLRLAGHYEQYF.

This chain links TRBV28 with TRBJ1-2; D is unresolved. Germline assignment: CDR1 MDHEN and CDR2 SYDVKM. The CDR3 extends over 14 amino acids. The V gene lost 1 base and the J gene lost 3 bases, with 9 bases spanning the gap. The CDR3 DNA reads as TGTGCCAGCAGTTTATTCACGGGTGACTATGGCTACACCTTC. Its translation is CASSLFTGDYGYTF.

The J gene is TRBJ2-5, the V gene TRBV11-2; D is unresolved. The length of the CDR3 is 14 residues. Germline V lookup: CDR1 SGHAT, CDR2 FQNNGV. Trimming stripped 4 bases from V and 2 bases from J, with 11 bases between. In nucleotides, the CDR3 is TGTGCCAGCAGCTCCGCGGCAGTTCAAGAGACCCAGTACTTC. Encoded protein: CASSSAAVQETQYF. Filled out from reference TRBV11-2 and TRBJ2-5, the complete variable domain reads EAGVAQSPRYKIIEKRQSVAFWCNPISGHATLYWYQQILGQGPKLLIQFQNNGVVDDSQLPKDRFSAERLKGVDSTLKIQPAKLEDSAVYLCASSSAAVQETQYFGPGTRLLVL.

V gene TRBV7-9 combines with J gene TRBJ2-4; D is perhaps TRBD1 or TRBD2 (5 bases each). Germline CDR1 SEHNR, CDR2 FQNEAQ (reference sequence). The CDR3 is 18 residues long. V shed 0 bases and J shed 2 bases, with 17 bases lying between them. The CDR3 DNA reads as TGTGCCAGCAGCTTAGCAGCGGCCCAGGGCGAGACCAAAAACATTCAGTACTTC. It yields the protein CASSLAAAQGETKNIQYF.

The chain links TRBV28 to TRBJ2-2, with 10 bases fitting TRBD1. Germline CDR1 MDHEN, CDR2 SYDVKM. The CDR3 is 18 residues long. The V segment lost 7 bases and the J segment 2 bases; nucleotides outside the gene matches: 13. The CDR3 region has the DNA TGTGCCAGCAAGGACAGGGGGACGTTGGTGGTAAACACCGGGGAGCTGTTTTTT. Translating gives CASKDRGTLVVNTGELFF.

The chain is built from TRBV27 and TRBJ1-1; a weak D match, TRBD1 (5 bases). Germline assignment: CDR1 MNHEY and CDR2 SMNVEV (reference sequence). The V end lost 6 bases, the J end lost 6 bases, and 29 bases lay between the germline ends. The CDR3 is made up of 18 amino acids. In DNA form, the CDR3 reads TGTGCCAGCAGCCCCGCCGGCTCCGGGCCCCTAGGGGACTCTGAAGCTTTCTTT. It is translated as CASSPAGSGPLGDSEAFF.

V gene TRBV7-9 combines with J gene TRBJ2-1; D remains ambiguous. Germline V gene lookup returns CDR1 SEHNR and CDR2 FQNEAQ (reference sequence). The CDR3 totals 16 residues. The ends were cut back, 5 bases at V and 8 bases at J, with 22 bases in the middle. The CDR3 sequence: CASSPPRLEVYDEQFF. CDR3 nucleotide sequence: TGTGCCAGCAGCCCCCCGAGGCTAGAGGTTTACGATGAGCAGTTCTTC.

This clone was found once. The V call is TRBV7-6, the J call TRBJ1-1; possible D gene TRBD1, 5 bases. CDR1 is SGHVS and CDR2 is FNYEAQ in the germline V gene. V was shortened by 2 bases and J by 1 base, with 11 bases between the two germline ends. The CDR3 contains 15 residues. CDR3 in DNA: TGTGCCAGCAGCTTATATGCGGGGGGGAACACTGAAGCTTTCTTT. It yields the protein CASSLYAGGNTEAFF.

Points on this clone: The sample contains more than one DNA sequence encoding this CDR3. The chain employs TRBV7-2 and TRBJ2-7, with TRBD1 matching over 7 bases. With 5 bases clipped from V and 2 bases from J, the junction kept 6 bases outside the gene matches. Germline loops: CDR1 SGHTA, CDR2 FQGNSA. The CDR3 covers 14 residues. The CDR3 bases are TGTGCCAGCAGCCTCAGGGACAGACCCTACGAGCAGTACTTC. This encodes CASSLRDRPYEQYF.

This rearrangement joins TRBV11-2 to TRBJ2-7; D is undetermined. This CDR3 has 13 residues. Trimming took 2 bases from V and 6 from J, leaving 11 bases between them. Per germline, CDR1 SGHAT and CDR2 FQNNGV. As DNA, the CDR3 is TGTGCCAGCAGCTTATTGCTTCGGGTCGAGCAGTACTTC. Protein: CASSLLLRVEQYF. Full variable domain (remainder filled in from reference TRBV11-2 and TRBJ2-7): EAGVAQSPRYKIIEKRQSVAFWCNPISGHATLYWYQQILGQGPKLLIQFQNNGVVDDSQLPKDRFSAERLKGVDSTLKIQPAKLEDSAVYLCASSLLLRVEQYFGPGTRLTVT.